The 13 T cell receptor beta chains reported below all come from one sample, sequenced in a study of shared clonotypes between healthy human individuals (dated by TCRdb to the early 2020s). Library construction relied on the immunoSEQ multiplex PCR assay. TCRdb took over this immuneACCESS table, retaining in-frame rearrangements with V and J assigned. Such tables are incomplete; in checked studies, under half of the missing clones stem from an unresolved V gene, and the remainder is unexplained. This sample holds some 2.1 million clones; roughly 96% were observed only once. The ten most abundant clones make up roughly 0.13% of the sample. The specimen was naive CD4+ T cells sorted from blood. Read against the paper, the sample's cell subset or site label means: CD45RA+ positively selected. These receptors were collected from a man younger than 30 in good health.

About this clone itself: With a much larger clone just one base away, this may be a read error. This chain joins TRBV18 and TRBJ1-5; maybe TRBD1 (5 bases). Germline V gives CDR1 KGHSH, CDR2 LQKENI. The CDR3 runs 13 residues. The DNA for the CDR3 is TGTGCCGGCTCACCCGGGACTGGCGGGCCCCAGCATTTT. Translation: CAGSPGTGGPQHF.

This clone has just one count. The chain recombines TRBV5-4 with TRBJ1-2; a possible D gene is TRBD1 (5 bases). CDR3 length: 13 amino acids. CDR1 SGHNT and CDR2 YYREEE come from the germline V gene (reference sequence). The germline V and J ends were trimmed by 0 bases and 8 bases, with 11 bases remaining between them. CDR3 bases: TGTGCCAGCAGCTTGGTGGGGGTTGAGGGCTACACCTTC. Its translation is CASSLVGVEGYTF.

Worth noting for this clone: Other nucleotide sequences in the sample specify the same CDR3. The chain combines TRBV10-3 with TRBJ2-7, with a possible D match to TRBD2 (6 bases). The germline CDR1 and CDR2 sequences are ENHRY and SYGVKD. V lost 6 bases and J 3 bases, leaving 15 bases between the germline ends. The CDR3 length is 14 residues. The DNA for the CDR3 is TGTGCCATCAGGTCCGGGACTGGGGTCTACGAGCAGTACTTC. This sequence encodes CAIRSGTGVYEQYF.

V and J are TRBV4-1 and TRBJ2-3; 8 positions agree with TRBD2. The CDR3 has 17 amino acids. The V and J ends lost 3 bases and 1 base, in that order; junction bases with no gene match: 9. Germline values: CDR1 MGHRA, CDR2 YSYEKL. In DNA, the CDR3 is TGCGCCAGCAGCCAGGGAGCGGGGGCTGGGGGCACAGATACGCAGTATTTT. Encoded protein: CASSQGAGAGGTDTQYF.

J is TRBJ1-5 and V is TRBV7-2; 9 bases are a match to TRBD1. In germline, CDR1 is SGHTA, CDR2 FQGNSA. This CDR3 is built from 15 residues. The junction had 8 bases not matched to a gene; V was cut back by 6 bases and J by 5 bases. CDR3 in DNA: TGTGCCAGCAGGGGGACAGGGACCGAGGATCAGCCCCAGCATTTT. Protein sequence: CASRGTGTEDQPQHF.

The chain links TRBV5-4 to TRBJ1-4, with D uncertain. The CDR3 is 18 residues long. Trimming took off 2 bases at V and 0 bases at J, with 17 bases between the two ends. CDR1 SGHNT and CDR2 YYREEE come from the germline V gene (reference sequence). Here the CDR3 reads CASSFNTWRAATNEKLFF. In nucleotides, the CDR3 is TGTGCCAGCAGCTTTAACACGTGGCGGGCGGCAACTAATGAAAAACTGTTTTTT.

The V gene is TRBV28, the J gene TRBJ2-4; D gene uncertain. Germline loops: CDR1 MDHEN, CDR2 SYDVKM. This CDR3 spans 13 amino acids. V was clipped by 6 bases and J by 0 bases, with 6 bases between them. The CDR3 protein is CASRPVAKNIQYF. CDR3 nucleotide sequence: TGTGCCAGCAGGCCGGTAGCCAAAAACATTCAGTACTTC.

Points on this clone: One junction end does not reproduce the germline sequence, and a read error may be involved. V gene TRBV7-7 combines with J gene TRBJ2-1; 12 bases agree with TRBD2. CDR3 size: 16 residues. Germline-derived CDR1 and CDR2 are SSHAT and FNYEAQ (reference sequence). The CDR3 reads CASSSGLAGSYNEQFF. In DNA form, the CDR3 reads TGTGCTAGCAGCTCCGGACTAGCGGGGAGCTACAATGAGCAGTTCTTC.

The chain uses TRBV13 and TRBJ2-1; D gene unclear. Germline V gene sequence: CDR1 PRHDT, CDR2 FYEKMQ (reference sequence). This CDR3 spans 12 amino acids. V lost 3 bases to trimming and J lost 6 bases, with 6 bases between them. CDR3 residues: CASSFVPNEQFF. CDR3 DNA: TGTGCCAGCAGCTTCGTCCCCAATGAGCAGTTCTTC.

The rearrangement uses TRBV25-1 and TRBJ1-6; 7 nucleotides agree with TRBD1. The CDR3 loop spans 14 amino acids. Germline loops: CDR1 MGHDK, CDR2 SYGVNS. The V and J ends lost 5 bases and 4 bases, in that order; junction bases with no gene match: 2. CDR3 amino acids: CASSPGGYNSPLHF. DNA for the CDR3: TGTGCCAGCAGTCCAGGGGGTTATAATTCACCCCTCCACTTT.

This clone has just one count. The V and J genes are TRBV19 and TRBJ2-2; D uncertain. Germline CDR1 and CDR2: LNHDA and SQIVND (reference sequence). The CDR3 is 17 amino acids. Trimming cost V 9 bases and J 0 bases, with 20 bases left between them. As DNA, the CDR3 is TGTGCCAGCTCGATCGCATCAGGCGGATCGAACACCGGGGAGCTGTTTTTT. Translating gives CASSIASGGSNTGELFF.

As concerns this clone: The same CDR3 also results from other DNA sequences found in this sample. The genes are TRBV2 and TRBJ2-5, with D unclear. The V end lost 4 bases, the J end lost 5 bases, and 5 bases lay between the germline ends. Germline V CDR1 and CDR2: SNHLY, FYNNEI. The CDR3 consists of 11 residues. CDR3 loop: CASSGLETQYF. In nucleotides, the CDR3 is TGTGCCAGCAGTGGCCTGGAGACCCAGTACTTC.

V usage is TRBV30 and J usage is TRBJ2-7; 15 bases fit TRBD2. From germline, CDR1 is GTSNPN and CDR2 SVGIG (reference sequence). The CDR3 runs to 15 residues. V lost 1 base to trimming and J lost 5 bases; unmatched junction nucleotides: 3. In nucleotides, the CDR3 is TGTGCCTGGAGTGCGGGACTAGCGGGAGGAGACGAGCAGTACTTC. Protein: CAWSAGLAGGDEQYF. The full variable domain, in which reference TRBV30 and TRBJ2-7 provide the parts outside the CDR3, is SQTIHQWPATLVQPVGSPLSLECTVEGTSNPNLYWYRQAAGRGLQLLFYSVGIGQISSEVPQNLSASRPQDRQFILSSKKLLLSDSGFYLCAWSAGLAGGDEQYFGPGTRLTVT.